These T cell receptor beta chains were read from a single sample in a study of post-analysis software for immune sequencing data. Each CDR3 protein is one row after TCRdb ran MiXCR on the PCR reads. The table shows roughly 600,000 distinct CDR3 sequences, with roughly 40% occurring only once. The specimen sequenced was blood. These TCRs come from a girl under 18 with multiple sclerosis. CDR3s include the opening cysteine and the closing phenylalanine or tryptophan. A D gene is named only where the DNA matches it firmly. Clone size, where shown, is once, few, many, or a class for clones that have expanded.

j_gene | d_gene | v_gene | abundance | CDR3nt | CDR3aa
TRBJ2-5 | . | TRBV12-3/TRBV12-4 | few | TGTGCCAGCAGTCAGGAAAGGTCGACCCAGTACTTC | CASSQERSTQYF
TRBJ2-1 | . | TRBV11-2 | . | TGTGCCAGCAGCTTAAGGCGGGACAGCTCCTACAATGAGCAGTTCTTC | CASSLRRDSSYNEQFF
TRBJ1-1 | . | TRBV29-1 | . | TGCAGCGTTGAAGACAGGGGAGAGACCGTCAACACTGAAGCTTTCTTT | CSVEDRGETVNTEAFF
TRBJ2-7 | TRBD1 | TRBV5-1 | few | TGTGCCAGCAGCCTCCGGGACAGGGGCCACGAGCAGTACTTC | CASSLRDRGHEQYF
TRBJ1-2 | . | TRBV12-3/TRBV12-4 | . | TGTGCCAGCAGTCTTTTGGACTACACCTTC | CASSLLDYTF
TRBJ1-5 | . | TRBV12-5 | . | TGTGCTAGTGGTTTGGAGGGCTCCTGGCAGCCCCAGCATTTT | CASGLEGSWQPQHF
TRBJ2-1 | TRBD2 | TRBV7-6 | . | TGTGCCAGCAGCTCATGGACTAGCGTAAACAATGAGCAGTTCTTC | CASSSWTSVNNEQFF
TRBJ2-1 | TRBD2 | TRBV10-3 | . | TGTGCCATCAGTCCCTCACTCGGGACTAGCGGATTTTCTCTCTCCTACAATGAGCAGTTCTTC | CAISPSLGTSGFSLSYNEQFF
TRBJ1-2 | TRBD1 | TRBV5-1 | few | TGCGCCAGCAGCCTAGGGACAGTCGGACCTAACTATGGCTACACCTTC | CASSLGTVGPNYGYTF
TRBJ2-5 | . | TRBV5-1 | few | TGCGCCAGCAGCTTGGCCGGGGTCCCTAAAGGGGGGGAGACCCAGTACTTC | CASSLAGVPKGGETQYF
TRBJ2-5 | . | TRBV11-3 | . | TGTGCCAGCAGCTTTCGGGACTACCAAGAGACCCAGTACTTC | CASSFRDYQETQYF
TRBJ1-2 | . | TRBV11-2 | . | TGTGCCAGCAGCTTGTATCCCGGGCCTCTGAACGGCTACACCTTC | CASSLYPGPLNGYTF
TRBJ1-5 | TRBD1 | TRBV12-3/TRBV12-4 | few | TGTGCCAGCAGTCCCGCCGGGACAGGGCCCAATCAGCCCCAGCATTTT | CASSPAGTGPNQPQHF
TRBJ2-1 | . | TRBV7-3 | few | TGTGCCAGCAGCATCACTAGCTACAATGAGCAGTTCTTC | CASSITSYNEQFF
TRBJ2-5 | TRBD2 | TRBV5-1 | . | TGCGCCAGCAGCTTGGAGGGACTAGCGGGGGTCTGGGAGACCCAGTACTTC | CASSLEGLAGVWETQYF
TRBJ1-5 | . | TRBV12-3/TRBV12-4 | . | TGTGCCAGCAGTTTATCAGGGAGAGGACAGCCCCAGCATTTT | CASSLSGRGQPQHF
TRBJ2-5 | TRBD2 | TRBV7-2 | few | TGTGCCAGCAGCTTCACGGGCAGGACTAGCGGGAGTGAGACCCAGTACTTC | CASSFTGRTSGSETQYF
TRBJ2-5 | . | TRBV7-9 | . | TGTGCCAGCTCCCTCGGGGGATCGGAGACCCAGTACTTC | CASSLGGSETQYF
TRBJ2-7 | . | TRBV5-1 | . | TGCGCCAGTAGCGTATACCCGTTGAGGGATACCTACGAGCAGTACTTC | CASSVYPLRDTYEQYF
TRBJ2-1 | TRBD1 | TRBV13 | . | TGTGCCAGCAGCCCCAGGGGGCGCGAGAATGAGCAGTTCTTC | CASSPRGRENEQFF
TRBJ2-5 | . | TRBV2 | few | TGTGCCAGCAATCCAGGAGAGACCCAGTACTTC | CASNPGETQYF
TRBJ2-7 | . | TRBV12-3/TRBV12-4 | few | TGTGCCAGCAGTTTAAGGGATACCTACGAGCAGTACTTC | CASSLRDTYEQYF
TRBJ2-1 | . | TRBV6-6 | once | TGTGCCAGCAGTTACCCAGGTGCCGGACAGAACAATGAGCAGTTCTTC | CASSYPGAGQNNEQFF
TRBJ1-2 | . | TRBV20-1 | few | TGCAGTGCTCCCCCGAGGGGGGCTGTGGGAGTGGGGATCTACACCTTC | CSAPPRGAVGVGIYTF
TRBJ2-1 | . | TRBV10-3 | . | TGTGCCATCAGTGAGTCGAGGGGTAATGAGCAGTTCTTC | CAISESRGNEQFF
TRBJ2-7 | TRBD1 | TRBV9 | few | TGTGCCAGCAGCGTAGAGGGGGCTGAATGGGGGGAGCAGTACTTC | CASSVEGAEWGEQYF
TRBJ2-1 | . | TRBV7-3 | . | TGTGCCAGCAGCATGGGAGCTTACAATGAGCAGTTCTTC | CASSMGAYNEQFF
TRBJ2-3 | . | TRBV7-2 | . | TGTGCCAGCAGCTTTTCTCTAGTTAAAGGCCCAGATACGCAGTATTTT | CASSFSLVKGPDTQYF
TRBJ2-1 | . | TRBV12-3/TRBV12-4 | . | TGTGCCAGCAGTTCCGAAAAAAGGGGGGGTGAGCAGTTCTTC | CASSSEKRGGEQFF
TRBJ2-7 | TRBD1 | TRBV7-8 | few | TGTGCCAGCAGCCTTTGGACAGGGGGGGACTACGAGCAGTACTTC | CASSLWTGGDYEQYF
TRBJ2-5 | . | TRBV12-3/TRBV12-4 | . | TGTGCCAGCACCCAAGGGTCAGGAGGAGAGACCCAGTACTTC | CASTQGSGGETQYF
TRBJ2-7 | TRBD2 | TRBV5-1 | few | TGCGCCAGCAGCTTAGATAGCGGGGGGGCTGACTTCGAGCAGTACTTC | CASSLDSGGADFEQYF
TRBJ2-3 | . | TRBV5-1 | . | TGCGCCAGCAGCCCTAGGTGGAGCGGGACAGCAGATACGCAGTATTTT | CASSPRWSGTADTQYF
TRBJ1-1 | . | TRBV7-2 | few | TGTGCCAGCAGCCTGAATCAGGGGAACACTGAAGCTTTCTTT | CASSLNQGNTEAFF
TRBJ1-1 | . | TRBV12-3/TRBV12-4 | . | TGTGCCAGCCGGGGCCCCCCGGTTCCGTTGGCTTTCTTT | CASRGPPVPLAFF
TRBJ2-3 | . | TRBV20-1 | . | TGCAGTGCTAGATCCAGGGGACCAGATACGCAGTATTTT | CSARSRGPDTQYF
TRBJ1-1 | . | TRBV5-1 | few | TGCGCCAGCAGTGACACAGGGTCAGACACTGAAGCTTTCTTT | CASSDTGSDTEAFF
TRBJ2-7 | . | TRBV11-1 | few | TGTGCCAGCAGCTTCCCCGGTCAGCTGTCCTACGAGCAGTACTTC | CASSFPGQLSYEQYF
TRBJ1-2 | . | TRBV30 | . | TGTGCCTGGGATGCGTCGGTGAGTGGCTACACCTTC | CAWDASVSGYTF
TRBJ2-6 | . | TRBV5-1 | . | TGCGCCAGCAGCGGGGGACCTGGGGCCAACGTCCTGACTTTC | CASSGGPGANVLTF
TRBJ2-3 | TRBD2 | TRBV29-1 | few | TGCAGCGTGGTCGTCCCAAAGGGAGGGGACACAGATACGCAGTATTTT | CSVVVPKGGDTDTQYF
TRBJ2-7 | TRBD2 | TRBV7-2 | . | TGTGCCAGCAGCCCGAGCGGGAGGTCTATCTACGAGCAGTACTTC | CASSPSGRSIYEQYF
TRBJ2-7 | . | TRBV5-1 | . | TGCGCCAGCAGCTTGGCCCCACGGGGGGAGCAGTACTTC | CASSLAPRGEQYF
TRBJ2-7 | TRBD1 | TRBV7-6 | many | TGTGCCAGCAGCTCTCGGACAGGGAACGAGCAGTACTTC | CASSSRTGNEQYF
TRBJ2-1 | . | TRBV7-6 | few | TGTGCCAGCAGCTTGGTAGACAATGAGCAGTTCTTC | CASSLVDNEQFF